This T cell receptor beta chain is drawn from a study of control samples from healthy donors and cancer patients. Using immunoSEQ multiplex PCR, the repertoire was profiled, and TCRdb retains in-frame clones only, with some absent. Among about 120,000 clones listed, roughly 88% were seen once. Trimming left V 1 base short and J 4 bases short, with 10 bases between. From germline, CDR1 is SGHNT and CDR2 YENEEA. The CDR3 consists of 14 residues. The source of this sequence is a man aged 35-49 years in good health. The source material was blood. The rearrangement uses TRBV11-3 and TRBJ1-2; D unresolved. CDR3 in amino acids: CASSLGPSSYGYTF. The CDR3 bases are TGTGCCAGCAGCTTAGGGCCCAGCTCCTATGGCTACACCTTC.